This TCR beta chain was sequenced in a study of PD-L1 blockade in urothelial cancer. Study as a whole: Each patient had 0 to 3 earlier chemotherapy regimens.

The investigators introduced synthetic TCR analog templates into each PCR as spikes. Assay used: immunoSEQ multiplex PCR; TCRdb lists only in-frame clones, some missing. Here the sample spans about 80,000 clones, 70% to 90% being singletons. This clone was recorded once. CDR1 and CDR2 (germline): SGHTA, FQGTGA. This CDR3 region has 13 residues. The V end lost 2 bases, the J end lost 7 bases, and 9 bases lay between the germline ends. The time point: pretreatment peripheral blood. The V gene is TRBV7-3, the J gene TRBJ2-1, with D unclear. The receptor was derived from a man between 40 and 49 years old with urothelial cancer. Sequencing was performed on PBMCs, taken around atezolizumab (anti-PD-L1) treatment. In nucleotides, the CDR3 is TGTGCCAGCAGCTTAGGCAATGTGAATGAGCAGTTCTTC. Translated, it gives CASSLGNVNEQFF. The full variable domain, completed using reference TRBV7-3 and TRBJ2-1, is GAGVSQTPSNKVTEKGKYVELRCDPISGHTALYWYRQSLGQGPEFLIYFQGTGAADDSGLPNDRFFAVRPEGSVSTLKIQRTERGDSAVYLCASSLGNVNEQFFGPGTRLTVL.